This T cell receptor (beta chain) was documented in a study of blood T cell repertoires in COVID-19. Germline V gene data show CDR1 as SGHTA and CDR2 as FQGNSA. There are 14 residues in the CDR3. V lost 4 bases, J lost 5 bases, and 15 bases lay in between. Assay: immunoSEQ multiplex PCR; the TCRdb copy retains only in-frame clones and omits some. The data contain around 290,000 clones, around 87% of them singletons. Sequenced: peripheral blood. This receptor was obtained from a woman aged 45-65 years who had recovered from COVID-19. V gene TRBV7-2 combines with J gene TRBJ2-7, with TRBD1 as a possible D gene (6 bases). The CDR3 DNA follows: TGTGCCAGCAGCTACACAGGGCTACGGGACGAGCAGTACTTC. Its translation is CASSYTGLRDEQYF.